This TCR beta chain was documented in a study of human T cells and chemical hapten exposure. About the research overall: Reading of the patch tests, which applied 0.01% DPC to the upper back, occurred at 6 days. Whole-study findings and limits: Expanded TCRs were compared with controls, and the expanded TCRs formed significantly more large CDR3 similarity clusters.

The sample's time point: patch test 1, 2 weeks after DPC sensitization. The treatment was: therapeutic diphenylcyclopropenone sensitization with weekly scalp DPC. V was cut by 6 bases and J by 5 bases, with 10 bases left in between. This CDR3 has 12 residues. Concerning this clonotype itself: The antigen is unknown.

TCRdb used MiXCR to reprocess the RACE reads, holding one entry per CDR3 protein. The sample contains approximately 74,000 distinct CDR3 sequences, 25% to 40% of which appear only once. Here the sequenced sample was whole blood, taken in connection with sensitization to the hapten diphenylcyclopropenone (DPC). This receptor was taken from a man aged 35-49 years with alopecia areata. Some clones in this sample may be carry-over from other donors' samples. The chain combines TRBV12-3 or TRBV12-4 with TRBJ1-2; D gene uncertain. For the CDR3, the DNA is TGTGCCAGCAGCCCGACATCTTATGGCTACACCTTC. As protein: CASSPTSYGYTF.